These 3 T cell receptor beta chains were sequenced from one sample in a study of stem cell transplantation in POMP-related autoinflammatory disease. TCRdb keeps only in-frame clones here, not all; method: immunoSEQ multiplex PCR. The sample comprises approximately 7,800 clones, roughly 85% of which are singletons, and around an eighth rests with the top ten. The source material was CD8+ T cells from PBMCs, sampled after stem cell transplantation. The receptors originated from a human patient with POMP-related autoinflammation and immune dysregulation (PRAID). The T cells may partly be graft donor cells.

CDR3 region: CASSQGGRPGTTNEKLFF. The CDR3 DNA reads TGCGCCAGCAGCCAAGGGGGGAGGCCAGGAACAACTAATGAAAAACTGTTTTTT. This chain uses TRBV4-1 with TRBJ1-4; the D gene is possibly TRBD1 (5 bases). Germline V gene sequence: CDR1 MGHRA, CDR2 YSYEKL. The CDR3 spans 18 residues. V dropped 1 base and J dropped 0 bases, with 15 bases sitting between them.

This chain connects TRBV24-1 to TRBJ2-1; 8 bases match TRBD2. Trimming took 2 bases from V and 4 from J; bases not matched to a gene: 6. This CDR3 is 16 amino acids long. CDR1 and CDR2 (germline): KGHDR, SFDVKD. The CDR3 spells CATSDWGGGKYNEQFF. As DNA, the CDR3 is TGTGCCACCAGTGATTGGGGCGGGGGGAAATACAATGAGCAGTTCTTC.

J is TRBJ2-2 and V is TRBV7-9, with TRBD2 as a possible D gene (6 bases). The CDR3 length is 16 residues. In germline, CDR1 is SEHNR, CDR2 FQNEAQ (reference sequence). The V and J ends lost 7 bases and 1 base respectively, with 16 bases between them. The CDR3: CASNPRGRENTGELFF. CDR3 in DNA: TGTGCCAGCAACCCGCGGGGAAGGGAGAACACCGGGGAGCTGTTTTTT.